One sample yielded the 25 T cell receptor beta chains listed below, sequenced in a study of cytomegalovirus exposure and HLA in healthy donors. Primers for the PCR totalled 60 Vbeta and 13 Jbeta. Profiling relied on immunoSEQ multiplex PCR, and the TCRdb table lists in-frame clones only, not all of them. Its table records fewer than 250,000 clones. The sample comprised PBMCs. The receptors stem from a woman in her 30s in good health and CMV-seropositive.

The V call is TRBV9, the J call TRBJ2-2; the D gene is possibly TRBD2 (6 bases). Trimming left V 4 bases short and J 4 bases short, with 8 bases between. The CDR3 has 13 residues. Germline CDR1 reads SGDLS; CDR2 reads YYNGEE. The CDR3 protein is CASSLGGTGELFF. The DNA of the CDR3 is TGTGCCAGCAGCCTCGGGGGCACCGGGGAGCTGTTTTTT. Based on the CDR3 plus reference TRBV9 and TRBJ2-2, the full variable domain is DSGVTQTPKHLITATGQRVTLRCSPRSGDLSVYWYQQSLDQGLQFLIQYYNGEERAKGNILERFSAQQFPDLHSELNLSSLELGDSALYFCASSLGGTGELFFGEGSRLTVL.

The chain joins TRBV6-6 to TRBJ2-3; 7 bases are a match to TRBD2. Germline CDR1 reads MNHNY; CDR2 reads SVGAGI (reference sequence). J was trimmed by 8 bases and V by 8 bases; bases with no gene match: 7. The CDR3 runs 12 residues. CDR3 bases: TGTGCCAGCGGGACCCCGGGGGGTACGCAGTATTTT. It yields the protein CASGTPGGTQYF.

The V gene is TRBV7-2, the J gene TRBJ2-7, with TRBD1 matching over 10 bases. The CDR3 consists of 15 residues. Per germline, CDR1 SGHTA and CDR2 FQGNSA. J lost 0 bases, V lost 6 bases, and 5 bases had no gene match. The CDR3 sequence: CASRTGGGNSYEQYF. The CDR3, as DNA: TGTGCCAGCAGGACAGGGGGCGGGAACTCCTACGAGCAGTACTTC.

CDR3 in amino acids: CASSRTGHTGELFF. For the CDR3, the DNA is TGCGCCAGCAGCCGGACAGGGCACACCGGGGAGCTGTTTTTT. The chain is built from TRBV5-1 and TRBJ2-2, with 8 positions matching TRBD1. V was clipped by 4 bases and J by 3 bases; unmatched bases: 2. The CDR3 runs 14 residues. Germline assignment: CDR1 SGHRS and CDR2 YFSETQ.

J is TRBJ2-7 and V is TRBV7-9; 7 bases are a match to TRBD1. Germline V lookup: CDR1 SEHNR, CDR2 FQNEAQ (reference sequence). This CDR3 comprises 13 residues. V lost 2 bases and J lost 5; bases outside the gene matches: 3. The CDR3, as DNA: TGTGCCAGCAGCTTATCGACAGGGCACGAGCAGTACTTC. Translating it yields CASSLSTGHEQYF. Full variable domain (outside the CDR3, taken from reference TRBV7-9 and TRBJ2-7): DTGVSQNPRHKITKRGQNVTFRCDPISEHNRLYWYRQTLGQGPEFLTYFQNEAQLEKSRLLSDRFSAERPKGSFSTLEIQRTEQGDSAMYLCASSLSTGHEQYFGPGTRLTVT.

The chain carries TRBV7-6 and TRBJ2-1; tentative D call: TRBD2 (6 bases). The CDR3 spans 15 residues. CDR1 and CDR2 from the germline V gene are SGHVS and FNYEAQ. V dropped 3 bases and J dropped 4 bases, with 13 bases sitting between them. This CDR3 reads CASSFGTPEYNEQFF. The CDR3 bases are TGTGCCAGCAGCTTCGGGACTCCCGAATACAATGAGCAGTTCTTC.

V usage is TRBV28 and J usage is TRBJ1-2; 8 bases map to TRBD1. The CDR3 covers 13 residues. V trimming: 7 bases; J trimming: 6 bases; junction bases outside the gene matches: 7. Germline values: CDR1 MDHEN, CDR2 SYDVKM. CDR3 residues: CASTPSDRDGYTF. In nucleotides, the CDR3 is TGTGCCAGCACCCCCTCGGACAGGGATGGCTACACCTTC.

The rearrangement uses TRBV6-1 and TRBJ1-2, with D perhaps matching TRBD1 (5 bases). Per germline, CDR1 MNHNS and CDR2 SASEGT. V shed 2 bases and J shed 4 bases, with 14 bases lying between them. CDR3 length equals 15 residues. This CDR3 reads CASSEWIDSTYGYTF. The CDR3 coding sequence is TGTGCCAGCAGTGAATGGATTGACAGCACCTATGGCTACACCTTC.

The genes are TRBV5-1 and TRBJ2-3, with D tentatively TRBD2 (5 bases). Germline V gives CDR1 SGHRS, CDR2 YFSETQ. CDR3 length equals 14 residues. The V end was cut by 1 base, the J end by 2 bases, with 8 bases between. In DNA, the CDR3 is TGCGCCAGCAGCTTGACGGGGTTCACAGATACGCAGTATTTT. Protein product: CASSLTGFTDTQYF.

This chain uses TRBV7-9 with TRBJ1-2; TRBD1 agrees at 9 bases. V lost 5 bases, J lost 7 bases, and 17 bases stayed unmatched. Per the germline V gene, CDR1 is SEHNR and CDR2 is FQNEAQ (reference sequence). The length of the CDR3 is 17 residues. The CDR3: CASSDRDRVNREFGYTF. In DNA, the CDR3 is TGTGCCAGCAGCGACAGGGACAGGGTTAATAGGGAATTTGGCTACACCTTC.

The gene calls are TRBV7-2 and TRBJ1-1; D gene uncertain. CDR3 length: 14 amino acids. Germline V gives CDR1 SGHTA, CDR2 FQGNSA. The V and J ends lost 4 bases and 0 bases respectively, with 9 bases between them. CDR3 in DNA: TGTGCCAGCAGCTCGTCCGGGGTGAACACTGAAGCTTTCTTT. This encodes CASSSSGVNTEAFF.

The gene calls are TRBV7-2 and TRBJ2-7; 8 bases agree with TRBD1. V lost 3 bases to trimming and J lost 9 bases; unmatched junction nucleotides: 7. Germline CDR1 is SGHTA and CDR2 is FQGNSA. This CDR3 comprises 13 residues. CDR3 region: CASSFLDRGAQYF. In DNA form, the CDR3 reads TGTGCCAGCAGCTTCCTCGACAGGGGCGCGCAGTACTTC.

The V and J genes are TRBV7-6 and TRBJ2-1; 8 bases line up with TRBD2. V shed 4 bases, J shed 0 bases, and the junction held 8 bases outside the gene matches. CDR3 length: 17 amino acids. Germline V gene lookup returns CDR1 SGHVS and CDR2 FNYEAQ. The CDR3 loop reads CASSSPGLASSYNEQFF. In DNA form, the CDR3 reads TGTGCCAGCAGCTCCCCTGGACTAGCTAGCTCCTACAATGAGCAGTTCTTC.

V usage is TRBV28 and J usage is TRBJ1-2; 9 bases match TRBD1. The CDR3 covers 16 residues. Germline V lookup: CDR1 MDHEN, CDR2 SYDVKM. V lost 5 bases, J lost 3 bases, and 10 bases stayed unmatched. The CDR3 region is CASSRPGQGADYGYTF. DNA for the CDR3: TGTGCCAGCAGTAGGCCGGGACAGGGTGCGGACTATGGCTACACCTTC.

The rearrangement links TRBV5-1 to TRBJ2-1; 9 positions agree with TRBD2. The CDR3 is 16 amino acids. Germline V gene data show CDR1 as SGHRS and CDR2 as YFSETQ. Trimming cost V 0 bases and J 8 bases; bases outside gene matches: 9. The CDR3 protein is CASSLVAGAGMDEQFF. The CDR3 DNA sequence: TGCGCCAGCAGCTTGGTAGCGGGGGCGGGCATGGATGAGCAGTTCTTC.

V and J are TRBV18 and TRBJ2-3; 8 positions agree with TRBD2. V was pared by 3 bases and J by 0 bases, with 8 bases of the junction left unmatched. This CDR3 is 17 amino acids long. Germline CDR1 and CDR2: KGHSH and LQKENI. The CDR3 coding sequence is TGTGCCAGCTCACCCCGCCCCCCTAGCGGGAGCACAGATACGCAGTATTTT. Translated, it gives CASSPRPPSGSTDTQYF.

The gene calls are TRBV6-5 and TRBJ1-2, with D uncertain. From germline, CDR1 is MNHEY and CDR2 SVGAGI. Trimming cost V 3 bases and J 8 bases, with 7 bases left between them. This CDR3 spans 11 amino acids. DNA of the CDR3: TGTGCCAGCAGTTATCCAGGAGGCTACACCTTC. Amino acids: CASSYPGGYTF.

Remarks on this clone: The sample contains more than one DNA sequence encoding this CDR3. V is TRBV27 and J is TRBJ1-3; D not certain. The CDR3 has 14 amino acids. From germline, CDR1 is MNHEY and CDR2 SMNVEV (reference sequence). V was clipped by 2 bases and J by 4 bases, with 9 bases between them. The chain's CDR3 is CASSLSGLGNTIYF. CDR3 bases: TGTGCCAGCAGTTTAAGCGGGCTAGGAAACACCATATATTTT.

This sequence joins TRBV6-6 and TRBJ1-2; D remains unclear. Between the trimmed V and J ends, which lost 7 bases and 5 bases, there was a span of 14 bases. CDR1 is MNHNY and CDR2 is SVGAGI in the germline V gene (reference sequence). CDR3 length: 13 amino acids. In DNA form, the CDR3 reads TGTGCCAGCACCGATAACAGACCGTATGGCTACACCTTC. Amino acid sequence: CASTDNRPYGYTF.

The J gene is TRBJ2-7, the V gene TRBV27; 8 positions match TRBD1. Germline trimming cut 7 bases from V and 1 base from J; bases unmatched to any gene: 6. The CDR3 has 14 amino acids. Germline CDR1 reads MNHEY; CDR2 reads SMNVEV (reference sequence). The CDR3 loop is CASKRTGISYEQYF. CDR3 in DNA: TGTGCCAGCAAACGGACAGGGATTTCCTACGAGCAGTACTTC.

CDR3 DNA: TGTGCCAGCAGTCGAAAGGGACAGGGGGTCGACGGGCAGTATTTT. This encodes CASSRKGQGVDGQYF. J is TRBJ2-3 and V is TRBV11-2; 11 nucleotides match TRBD1. CDR3 length: 15 residues. J gave up 11 bases and V 6 bases, and 13 bases lay outside the gene matches. Looked up from germline, CDR1 is SGHAT and CDR2 is FQNNGV.

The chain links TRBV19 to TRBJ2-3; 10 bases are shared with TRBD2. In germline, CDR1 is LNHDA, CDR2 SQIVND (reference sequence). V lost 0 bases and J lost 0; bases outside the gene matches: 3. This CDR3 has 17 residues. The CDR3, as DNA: TGTGCCAGTAGTATAGAGGGGACTAGCGCGAGCACAGATACGCAGTATTTT. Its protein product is CASSIEGTSASTDTQYF.

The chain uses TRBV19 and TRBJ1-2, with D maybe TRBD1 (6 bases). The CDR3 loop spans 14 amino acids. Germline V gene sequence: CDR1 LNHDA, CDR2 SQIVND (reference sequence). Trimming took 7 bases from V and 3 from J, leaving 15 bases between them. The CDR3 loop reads CASTRKQGDYGYTF. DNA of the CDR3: TGTGCCAGTACGCGTAAACAGGGTGACTATGGCTACACCTTC.

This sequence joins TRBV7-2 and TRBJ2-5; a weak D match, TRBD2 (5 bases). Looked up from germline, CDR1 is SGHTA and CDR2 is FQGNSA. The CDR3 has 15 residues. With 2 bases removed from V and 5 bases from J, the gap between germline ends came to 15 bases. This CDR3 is CASSLRRPGGETQYF. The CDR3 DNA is TGTGCCAGCAGCTTACGTCGACCCGGAGGTGAGACCCAGTACTTC.

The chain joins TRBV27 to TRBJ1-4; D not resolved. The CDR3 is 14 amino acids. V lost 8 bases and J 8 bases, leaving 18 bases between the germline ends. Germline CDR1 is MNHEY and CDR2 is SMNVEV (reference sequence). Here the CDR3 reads CASCPVGNWEKLFF. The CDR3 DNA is TGTGCCAGCTGCCCCGTCGGGAATTGGGAAAAACTGTTTTTT.